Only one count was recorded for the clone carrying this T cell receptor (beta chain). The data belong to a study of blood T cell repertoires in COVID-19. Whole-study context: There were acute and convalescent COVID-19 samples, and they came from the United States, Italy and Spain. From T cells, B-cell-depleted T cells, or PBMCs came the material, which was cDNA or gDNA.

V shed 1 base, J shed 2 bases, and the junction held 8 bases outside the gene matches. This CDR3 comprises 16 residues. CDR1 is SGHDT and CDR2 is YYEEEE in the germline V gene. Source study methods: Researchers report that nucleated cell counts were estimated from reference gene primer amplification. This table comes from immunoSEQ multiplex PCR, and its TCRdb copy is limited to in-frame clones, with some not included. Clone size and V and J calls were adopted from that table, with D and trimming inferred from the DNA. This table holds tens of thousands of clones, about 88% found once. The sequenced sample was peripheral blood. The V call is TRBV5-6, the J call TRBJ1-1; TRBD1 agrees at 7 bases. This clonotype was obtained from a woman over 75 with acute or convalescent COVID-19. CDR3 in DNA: TGTGCCAGCAGCTTGAGGAGGGGGCGCGGAAACACTGAAGCTTTCTTT. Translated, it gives CASSLRRGRGNTEAFF.